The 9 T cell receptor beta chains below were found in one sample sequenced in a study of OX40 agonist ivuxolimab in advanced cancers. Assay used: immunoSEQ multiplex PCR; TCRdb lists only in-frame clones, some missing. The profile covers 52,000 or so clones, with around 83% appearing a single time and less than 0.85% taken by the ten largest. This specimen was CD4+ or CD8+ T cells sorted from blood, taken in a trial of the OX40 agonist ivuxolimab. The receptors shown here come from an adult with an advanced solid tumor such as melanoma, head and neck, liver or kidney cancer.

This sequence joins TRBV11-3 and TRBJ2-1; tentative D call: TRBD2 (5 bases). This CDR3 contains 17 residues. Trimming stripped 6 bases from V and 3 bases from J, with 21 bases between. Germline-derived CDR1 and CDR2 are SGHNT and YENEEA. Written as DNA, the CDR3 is TGTGCCAGCAGTTATCCCTCCCCAGCGGCCTACTACAATGAGCAGTTCTTC. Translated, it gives CASSYPSPAAYYNEQFF.

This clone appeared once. The CDR3 sequence: CASSFDSYGYTF. As DNA, the CDR3 is TGTGCCAGCAGCTTCGACTCTTATGGCTACACCTTC. The V call is TRBV11-1, the J call TRBJ1-2; no clear D. Trimming removed 3 bases at V and 5 bases at J, with 7 bases between. The CDR3 extends over 12 amino acids. Germline CDR1 SGHAT, CDR2 FQDESV (reference sequence).

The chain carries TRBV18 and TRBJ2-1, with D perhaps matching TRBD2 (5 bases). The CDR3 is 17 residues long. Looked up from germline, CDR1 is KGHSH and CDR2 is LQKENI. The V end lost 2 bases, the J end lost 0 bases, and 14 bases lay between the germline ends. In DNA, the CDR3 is TGTGCCAGCTCACCAGGTTACGGGGAGAGCTCCTACAATGAGCAGTTCTTC. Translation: CASSPGYGESSYNEQFF.

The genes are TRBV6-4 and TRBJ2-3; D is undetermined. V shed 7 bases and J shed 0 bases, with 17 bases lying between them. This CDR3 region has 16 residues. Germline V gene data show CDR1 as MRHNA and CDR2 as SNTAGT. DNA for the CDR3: TGTGCCAGCATCAGACGCAAACAGCTGAGCACAGATACGCAGTATTTT. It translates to CASIRRKQLSTDTQYF.

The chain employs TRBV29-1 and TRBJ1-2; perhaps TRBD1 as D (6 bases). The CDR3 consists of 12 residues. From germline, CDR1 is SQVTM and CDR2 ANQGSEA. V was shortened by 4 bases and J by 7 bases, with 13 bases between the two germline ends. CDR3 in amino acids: CSVGGGGRGYTF. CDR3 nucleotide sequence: TGCAGCGTTGGAGGAGGGGGACGTGGCTACACCTTC.

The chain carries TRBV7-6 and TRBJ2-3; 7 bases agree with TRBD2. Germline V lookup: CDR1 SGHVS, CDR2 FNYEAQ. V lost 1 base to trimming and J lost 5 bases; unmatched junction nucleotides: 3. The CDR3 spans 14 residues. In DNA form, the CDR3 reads TGTGCCAGCAGCTTAGGGACGGGGGGAGATACGCAGTATTTT. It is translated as CASSLGTGGDTQYF.

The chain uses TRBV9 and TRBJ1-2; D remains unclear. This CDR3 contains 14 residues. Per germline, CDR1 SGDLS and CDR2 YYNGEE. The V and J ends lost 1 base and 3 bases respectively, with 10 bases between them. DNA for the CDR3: TGTGCCAGCAGCGTATTGGTAGGAGACTATGGCTACACCTTC. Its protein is CASSVLVGDYGYTF.

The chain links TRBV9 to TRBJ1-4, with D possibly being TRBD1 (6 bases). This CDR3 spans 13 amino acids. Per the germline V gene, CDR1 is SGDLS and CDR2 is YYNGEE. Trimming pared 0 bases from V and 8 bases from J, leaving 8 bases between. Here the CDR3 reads CASSVDQGEKLFF. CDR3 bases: TGTGCCAGCAGCGTAGATCAGGGGGAAAAACTGTTTTTT.

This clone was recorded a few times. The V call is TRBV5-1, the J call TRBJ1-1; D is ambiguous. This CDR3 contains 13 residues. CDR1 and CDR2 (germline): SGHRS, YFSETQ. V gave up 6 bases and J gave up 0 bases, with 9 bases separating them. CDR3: CASNAGMNTEAFF. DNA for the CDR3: TGCGCCAGCAATGCCGGGATGAACACTGAAGCTTTCTTT.